Presented here are 30 T cell receptor beta chains from one specimen sequenced in a study of T-cell reconstitution after alpha-beta-depleted transplantation in children. Unique molecular identifiers were incorporated during preparation of the TCRbeta library. TCRdb passed the PCR reads through MiXCR, listing each CDR3 protein once. The data show about 640,000 distinct CDR3 sequences, roughly 15% seen once. This sample comprised PBMCs from the stem cell graft donor, obtained from the stem cell graft. All receptors derive from a human donor who donated a stem cell graft to a child with acute myeloid leukemia.

This clonotype occurred many times. This chain links TRBV7-2 with TRBJ2-5; 7 bases are shared with TRBD1. CDR3 length equals 13 residues. Germline CDR1 is SGHTA and CDR2 is FQGNSA. V trimming: 4 bases; J trimming: 3 bases; junction bases outside the gene matches: 2. The CDR3 DNA follows: TGTGCCAGCAGCTCAACAGGGGAAGAGACCCAGTACTTC. Translated: CASSSTGEETQYF.

V is TRBV18 and J is TRBJ2-7, with D possibly being TRBD1 (8 bases). Germline V CDR1 and CDR2: KGHSH, LQKENI. V gave up 1 base and J gave up 7 bases, with 11 bases separating them. The CDR3 has 13 amino acids. CDR3 residues: CASSPQQGGEQYV. The CDR3 DNA is TGTGCCAGCTCACCACAACAGGGGGGGGAGCAGTACGTC.

The sample holds many counts of this clonotype. The chain recombines TRBV29-1 with TRBJ1-3; D perhaps matches TRBD1 (6 bases). Looked up from germline, CDR1 is SQVTM and CDR2 is ANQGSEA. V was clipped by 0 bases and J by 0 bases, with 9 bases between them. The CDR3 contains 15 residues. The CDR3 DNA reads TGCAGCGTTGAAGATCAGGGGCTCTCTGGAAACACCATATATTTT. As protein: CSVEDQGLSGNTIYF. The full variable domain, rest sourced from reference TRBV29-1 and TRBJ1-3, is SAVISQKPSRDICQRGTSLTIQCQVDSQVTMMFWYRQQPGQSLTLIATANQGSEATYESGFVIDKFPISRPNLTFSTLTVSNMSPEDSSIYLCSVEDQGLSGNTIYFGEGSWLTVV.

This clonotype was counted a few times. The rearrangement uses TRBV5-1 and TRBJ2-5; 9 bases are shared with TRBD2. This CDR3 has 14 amino acids. CDR1 SGHRS and CDR2 YFSETQ come from the germline V gene. V was pared by 2 bases and J by 2 bases, with 1 base of the junction left unmatched. This CDR3 is CASSFTSGQETQYF. CDR3 sequence (DNA): TGCGCCAGCAGCTTCACTAGCGGGCAAGAGACCCAGTACTTC.

In its sample, this clonotype was seen many times. V gene TRBV20-1 combines with J gene TRBJ2-3, with D perhaps matching TRBD2 (6 bases). This CDR3 spans 16 amino acids. The germline V gene encodes CDR1 DFQATT and CDR2 SNEGSKA (reference sequence). V dropped 1 base and J dropped 4 bases, with 18 bases sitting between them. The CDR3 region has the DNA TGCAGTGCTAGAGTGGAGGGCTTACGGGGTCCAGATACGCAGTATTTT. Encoded protein: CSARVEGLRGPDTQYF.

This clonotype was seen many times. V gene TRBV7-2 combines with J gene TRBJ2-1, with 9 bases identical to TRBD2. Trimming cost V 5 bases and J 3 bases; bases outside gene matches: 8. The CDR3 covers 16 residues. Germline V gene data show CDR1 as SGHTA and CDR2 as FQGNSA. The CDR3 nucleotides are TGTGCCAGCAGCCCGCGGGGAGCGGGGGGCTACAATGAGCAGTTCTTC. Translation gives CASSPRGAGGYNEQFF.

This clonotype has only a few counts. The chain has TRBV7-2 and TRBJ2-6; D gene unclear. The CDR3 contains 17 residues. CDR1 is SGHTA and CDR2 is FQGNSA in the germline V gene. The V gene lost 0 bases and the J gene lost 4 bases, with 13 bases spanning the gap. The CDR3 nucleotides read TGTGCCAGCAGCTTAGCCCCGACTCGTTCCGGGGCCAACGTCCTGACTTTC. Translation gives CASSLAPTRSGANVLTF. Using reference TRBV7-2 and TRBJ2-6 for the parts outside the CDR3, the full variable domain is GAGVSQSPSNKVTEKGKDVELRCDPISGHTALYWYRQSLGQGLEFLIYFQGNSAPDKSGLPSDRFSAERTGGSVSTLTIQRTQQEDSAVYLCASSLAPTRSGANVLTFGAGSRLTVL.

This clonotype was counted ten times or more. The chain uses TRBV12-3 or TRBV12-4 and TRBJ1-5; D remains ambiguous. V lost 3 bases and J lost 5, with 8 bases in between. The length of the CDR3 is 13 residues. The CDR3 DNA reads TGTGCCAGCAGTTTTGTTAAGGATCAGCCCCAGCATTTT. Its protein is CASSFVKDQPQHF.

J is TRBJ2-2 and V is TRBV7-2; D may be TRBD2 (5 bases). The V and J ends lost 5 bases and 5 bases respectively, with 18 bases between them. In germline, CDR1 is SGHTA, CDR2 FQGNSA. This CDR3 region has 16 residues. The CDR3 region is CASSPGGLAPTGELFF. In DNA form, the CDR3 reads TGTGCCAGCAGCCCCGGCGGACTGGCCCCTACCGGGGAGCTGTTTTTT.

This clonotype was counted only a few times. The CDR3 bases are TGTGCCAGCATAGGAGACTCTGGGGCCAACGTCCTGACTTTC. Protein product: CASIGDSGANVLTF. V and J are TRBV6-2 or TRBV6-3 and TRBJ2-6; no definite D call. CDR3 length: 14 residues. Trimming took off 7 bases at V and 0 bases at J, with 7 bases between the two ends. In germline, CDR1 is MNHEY, CDR2 SVGEGT.

The chain employs TRBV4-2 and TRBJ1-5, with a possible D match to TRBD1 (6 bases). The V end was cut by 2 bases, the J end by 4 bases, with 12 bases between. The CDR3 consists of 15 residues. Germline CDR1 and CDR2: LGHNA and YNFKEQ. CDR3 region: CASSQIQGENQPQHF. The DNA of the CDR3 is TGTGCCAGCAGCCAAATACAGGGTGAGAATCAGCCCCAGCATTTT.

The sample holds many counts of this clonotype. The V and J genes are TRBV7-2 and TRBJ2-4; D not resolved. With 5 bases removed from V and 1 base from J, the gap between germline ends came to 6 bases. This CDR3 region has 13 residues. Germline CDR1 is SGHTA and CDR2 is FQGNSA. CDR3 coding DNA: TGTGCCAGCAGCCCCCTGGCCAAAAACATTCAGTACTTC. Its protein product is CASSPLAKNIQYF.

V gene TRBV4-2 combines with J gene TRBJ2-5; TRBD1 agrees at 8 bases. Per germline, CDR1 LGHNA and CDR2 YNFKEQ. J lost 5 bases, V lost 1 base, and 6 bases had no gene match. CDR3 size: 15 residues. The DNA of the CDR3 is TGTGCCAGCAGCCAAGCTCAGGGGGCGCGGGAGACCCAGTACTTC. This encodes CASSQAQGARETQYF.

This clonotype was observed many times. This sequence joins TRBV29-1 and TRBJ2-1, with D maybe TRBD2 (7 bases). CDR3 size: 13 residues. V lost 7 bases and J 4 bases, leaving 14 bases between the germline ends. Looked up from germline, CDR1 is SQVTM and CDR2 is ANQGSEA. CDR3 in amino acids: CSALGGPYNEQFF. DNA for the CDR3: TGCAGCGCCCTCGGGGGGCCTTACAATGAGCAGTTCTTC.

This clonotype has just a few counts. This chain uses TRBV30 with TRBJ1-6; D is unresolved. The germline gives CDR1 GTSNPN, CDR2 SVGIG (reference sequence). The CDR3 sequence is 14 residues long. Trimming left V 8 bases short and J 5 bases short, with 16 bases between. The CDR3 region is CAGLLRRDNSPLHF. CDR3 DNA: TGTGCCGGACTACTCCGAAGAGATAATTCACCCCTCCACTTT.

The chain links TRBV15 to TRBJ2-3, with D perhaps matching TRBD1 or TRBD2 (6 bases each). V was cut by 9 bases and J by 3 bases, with 13 bases left in between. The CDR3 extends over 13 amino acids. Germline V gene sequence: CDR1 LNHNV, CDR2 YYDKDF (reference sequence). Here the CDR3 reads CATRGAGTDTQYF. The CDR3 DNA is TGTGCCACTAGGGGGGCCGGGACAGATACGCAGTATTTT.

In its sample, this clonotype was seen once. A much larger clone sits a single nucleotide away, making a read error possible. The J gene is TRBJ2-2, the V gene TRBV5-5, with 8 bases lining up with TRBD1. Per germline, CDR1 SGHKS and CDR2 YYEKEE (reference sequence). This CDR3 has 16 amino acids. The chain's CDR3 is CASSEGQGPYTWELFF. CDR3 coding DNA: TGTGCCAGCAGCGAAGGACAGGGACCTTACACCTGGGAGCTGTTTTTT.

The chain carries TRBV7-2 and TRBJ2-7; TRBD1 or TRBD2 may be the D gene (5 bases each). The ends were cut back, 5 bases at V and 11 bases at J, with 22 bases in the middle. Per the germline V gene, CDR1 is SGHTA and CDR2 is FQGNSA. This CDR3 has 14 amino acids. CDR3 coding DNA: TGTGCCAGCAGCGCCTTTCCCGGGGCATCAGACAAGTACGTC. As protein: CASSAFPGASDKYV.

There are a few counts of this clonotype. This rearrangement joins TRBV7-3 to TRBJ2-2; D possibly corresponds to TRBD2 (5 bases). V dropped 4 bases and J dropped 4 bases, with 7 bases sitting between them. CDR1 and CDR2 (germline): SGHTA, FQGTGA. This CDR3 region has 13 residues. CDR3 sequence: CASSSAGTGELFF. The DNA of the CDR3 is TGTGCCAGCAGCTCTGCGGGCACCGGGGAGCTGTTTTTT.

The chain couples TRBV24-1 to TRBJ2-3; 9 bases match TRBD2. V dropped 9 bases and J dropped 5; count of bases not matched to a gene: 5. The germline V gene encodes CDR1 KGHDR and CDR2 SFDVKD. The CDR3 consists of 13 residues. The CDR3 DNA is TGTGCCACCTCCCGCGGGGGGGAAGATACGCAGTATTTT. It is translated as CATSRGGEDTQYF.

This clonotype was seen at least ten times. The chain couples TRBV20-1 to TRBJ1-5; D is undetermined. V gave up 2 bases and J gave up 3 bases, with 5 bases separating them. Germline CDR1 reads DFQATT; CDR2 reads SNEGSKA (reference sequence). This CDR3 is built from 12 residues. The CDR3: CSARRDNQPQHF. In DNA, the CDR3 is TGCAGTGCTAGACGGGACAATCAGCCCCAGCATTTT.

This clonotype turned up a few times. The gene calls are TRBV7-2 and TRBJ2-2; D is ambiguous. The CDR3 runs 13 residues. V lost 1 base to trimming and J lost 3 bases, with 3 bases between them. In germline, CDR1 is SGHTA, CDR2 FQGNSA. CDR3 in amino acids: CASSLVHTGELFF. The CDR3 coding sequence is TGTGCCAGCAGCTTAGTTCACACCGGGGAGCTGTTTTTT. Using reference TRBV7-2 and TRBJ2-2 for the parts outside the CDR3, the full variable domain is GAGVSQSPSNKVTEKGKDVELRCDPISGHTALYWYRQSLGQGLEFLIYFQGNSAPDKSGLPSDRFSAERTGGSVSTLTIQRTQQEDSAVYLCASSLVHTGELFFGEGSRLTVL.

There are a few counts of this clonotype. The chain has TRBV9 and TRBJ2-7; tentatively, D is TRBD1 (6 bases). This CDR3 has 16 amino acids. Germline assignment: CDR1 SGDLS and CDR2 YYNGEE. The V and J ends lost 2 bases and 3 bases respectively, with 18 bases between them. CDR3 region: CASSVVSGQGIYEQYF. The CDR3 DNA is TGTGCCAGCAGCGTTGTGTCGGGGCAGGGGATCTACGAGCAGTACTTC.

The rearrangement uses TRBV3-1 and TRBJ1-1; D is perhaps TRBD1 (6 bases). Germline assignment: CDR1 LGHDT and CDR2 YNNKEL (reference sequence). The CDR3 consists of 16 residues. V was pared by 2 bases and J by 5 bases, with 18 bases between. The CDR3 sequence: CASSQTTSTGNTEAFF. The DNA of the CDR3 is TGTGCCAGCAGCCAAACGACGTCGACAGGAAATACTGAAGCTTTCTTT.

Many counts were recorded for this clonotype. The rearrangement joins TRBV9 to TRBJ2-3; D remains unclear. The CDR3 length is 14 residues. The ends were cut back, 3 bases at V and 1 base at J, with 9 bases in the middle. CDR1 and CDR2 (germline): SGDLS, YYNGEE. The CDR3 is CASSEGFRTDTQYF. For the CDR3, the DNA is TGTGCCAGCAGCGAGGGTTTCCGCACAGATACGCAGTATTTT.

The chain is built from TRBV6-1 and TRBJ2-3, with 8 bases aligning to TRBD2. CDR1 is MNHNS, CDR2 SASEGT, per germline. Trimming removed 6 bases from V and 4 bases from J; junction bases left unmatched: 12. The CDR3 has 16 amino acids. The CDR3 sequence is CASRMSGGAIADTQYF. The CDR3 DNA sequence: TGTGCCAGCAGAATGTCGGGGGGGGCCATAGCAGATACGCAGTATTTT.

This clonotype was seen once. The gene calls are TRBV4-1 and TRBJ2-3, with 8 bases lining up with TRBD1. CDR1 is MGHRA, CDR2 YSYEKL, per germline. With V trimmed by 0 bases and J by 2 bases, 7 bases remained unmatched. CDR3 length equals 17 residues. The CDR3 DNA reads TGCGCCAGCAGCCAAGACGGACAGGGATTGTCCACAGATACGCAGTATTTT. It translates to CASSQDGQGLSTDTQYF.

This clonotype was observed many times. The junction shows a germline mismatch at one end, possibly a read error. V and J are TRBV29-1 and TRBJ1-1, with D perhaps TRBD1 (5 bases). Germline CDR1 is SQVTM and CDR2 is ANQGSEA. The CDR3 runs to 13 residues. DNA for the CDR3: TGCAGCGTGGAAGGACACTGGAACACTGAAGCTTTCTTT. Residues: CSVEGHWNTEAFF.

V is TRBV20-1 and J is TRBJ2-1; D may be TRBD2 (5 bases). V lost 0 bases and J lost 3, with 12 bases in between. The CDR3 runs 15 residues. Germline CDR1 DFQATT, CDR2 SNEGSKA (reference sequence). The CDR3 region is CSARDGELNYNEQFF. CDR3 nucleotides: TGCAGTGCTAGAGACGGGGAATTGAACTACAATGAGCAGTTCTTC.

Concerning this clonotype: One base away lies a much larger clone, so this may be a sequencing read error. The gene calls are TRBV29-1 and TRBJ2-7, with TRBD1 matching 8 bases. Germline V gene data show CDR1 as SQVTM and CDR2 as ANQGSEA. J gave up 4 bases and V 7 bases, and 9 bases lay outside the gene matches. The CDR3 totals 13 residues. CDR3 DNA sequence: TGCAGCGCTGAGACAGGGGCTGGGTACGAGCAGTACTTC. This encodes CSAETGAGYEQYF.